The rows below give T cell receptor beta chains drawn from one sample of a study of OX40 agonist ivuxolimab in advanced cancers. Profiled with immunoSEQ multiplex PCR; TCRdb holds only in-frame clones, not every one. The sample shows approximately 30,000 clones, over 80% of them seen only once. The sample in question was CD4+ or CD8+ T cells sorted from blood, obtained in a trial of the OX40 agonist ivuxolimab. These receptors were collected from an adult with an advanced solid tumor such as melanoma, head and neck, liver or kidney cancer. Both conserved end residues are part of each CDR3. The D gene is left open where the match is weak. Clone size appears in some rows only: once, few, many, or a class for an expanded clone.

d_gene: TRBD2
j_gene: TRBJ2-7
v_gene: TRBV5-4
abundance: NA
CDR3aa: CASSSGSGSGYEQYF
CDR3nt: TGTGCCAGCAGCTCCGGTAGCGGGAGCGGATACGAGCAGTACTTC

d_gene: TRBD1
j_gene: TRBJ1-2
v_gene: TRBV6-5
abundance: NA
CDR3aa: CAGSPQGYYGYTF
CDR3nt: TGTGCCGGCAGCCCACAGGGGTACTATGGCTACACCTTC

d_gene: NA
j_gene: TRBJ2-7
v_gene: TRBV6-5
abundance: NA
CDR3aa: CASSQRQASFYEQYF
CDR3nt: TGTGCCAGCAGTCAACGACAGGCTAGTTTTTACGAGCAGTACTTC

d_gene: NA
j_gene: TRBJ2-2
v_gene: TRBV5-6
abundance: NA
CDR3aa: CASSLSSGELFF
CDR3nt: TGTGCCAGCAGCCTTTCCTCCGGGGAGCTGTTTTTT

d_gene: NA
j_gene: TRBJ2-3
v_gene: TRBV7-6
abundance: many
CDR3aa: CASSLEAEDADTQYF
CDR3nt: TGTGCCAGCAGCTTAGAGGCGGAGGATGCAGATACGCAGTATTTT

d_gene: NA
j_gene: TRBJ2-5
v_gene: TRBV28
abundance: NA
CDR3aa: CASSKGHEKTQYF
CDR3nt: TGTGCCAGCAGCAAAGGACATGAAAAGACCCAGTACTTC

d_gene: NA
j_gene: TRBJ1-5
v_gene: TRBV7-9
abundance: NA
CDR3aa: CASSLGNQPQHF
CDR3nt: TGTGCCAGCAGCTTAGGGAATCAGCCCCAGCATTTT

d_gene: NA
j_gene: TRBJ1-4
v_gene: TRBV5-6
abundance: NA
CDR3aa: CASSYAAETTNEKLFF
CDR3nt: TGTGCCAGCAGTTATGCGGCGGAGACAACTAATGAAAAACTGTTTTTT

d_gene: NA
j_gene: TRBJ1-3
v_gene: TRBV7-9
abundance: NA
CDR3aa: CASSFPRGVGNTIYF
CDR3nt: TGTGCCAGCAGCTTCCCGCGGGGGGTTGGAAACACCATATATTTT

d_gene: NA
j_gene: TRBJ2-1
v_gene: TRBV9
abundance: NA
CDR3aa: CASSPSLAVYVSNEQFF
CDR3nt: TGTGCCAGCAGCCCTTCTTTAGCGGTATATGTGAGCAATGAGCAGTTCTTC

d_gene: NA
j_gene: TRBJ1-4
v_gene: TRBV25-1
abundance: NA
CDR3aa: CASSEQGVGLATNEKLFF
CDR3nt: TGTGCCAGCAGTGAACAGGGCGTCGGGCTTGCAACTAATGAAAAACTGTTTTTT

d_gene: NA
j_gene: TRBJ2-7
v_gene: TRBV4-3
abundance: once
CDR3aa: CASSQTRSYEQYF
CDR3nt: TGCGCCAGCAGCCAAACCAGGTCCTACGAGCAGTACTTC

d_gene: TRBD2
j_gene: TRBJ2-1
v_gene: TRBV27
abundance: NA
CDR3aa: CASSLPGTSAQSQFF
CDR3nt: TGTGCCAGCAGCCTACCCGGGACTAGCGCCCAATCGCAGTTCTTC

d_gene: NA
j_gene: TRBJ2-2
v_gene: TRBV28
abundance: NA
CDR3aa: CASSLLVWRNANTGELFF
CDR3nt: TGTGCCAGCAGTTTATTAGTGTGGAGAAACGCGAACACCGGGGAGCTGTTTTTT

d_gene: NA
j_gene: TRBJ2-7
v_gene: TRBV6-6
abundance: once
CDR3aa: CASSYSNEQYF
CDR3nt: TGTGCCAGCAGTTACAGCAACGAGCAGTACTTC

d_gene: NA
j_gene: TRBJ1-1
v_gene: TRBV11-2
abundance: NA
CDR3aa: CASSPTSFDSMWDTEAFF
CDR3nt: TGTGCCAGCAGCCCAACCTCCTTTGACAGTATGTGGGACACTGAAGCTTTCTTT

d_gene: TRBD1
j_gene: TRBJ1-6
v_gene: TRBV28
abundance: NA
CDR3aa: CASRGQVNSPLHF
CDR3nt: TGTGCCAGCAGGGGACAGGTTAATTCACCCCTCCACTTT

d_gene: NA
j_gene: TRBJ1-2
v_gene: TRBV10-3
abundance: few
CDR3aa: CAISPPGQAPNYGYTF
CDR3nt: TGTGCCATCAGCCCCCCGGGGCAGGCACCTAACTATGGCTACACCTTC

d_gene: TRBD2
j_gene: TRBJ2-3
v_gene: TRBV4-1
abundance: NA
CDR3aa: CATTSDFWDTQYF
CDR3nt: TGCGCCACCACTAGCGACTTTTGGGATACGCAGTATTTT

d_gene: NA
j_gene: TRBJ2-7
v_gene: TRBV9
abundance: NA
CDR3aa: CASSPRGESSYEQYF
CDR3nt: TGTGCCAGCAGCCCCCGAGGGGAGAGCTCCTACGAGCAGTACTTC

d_gene: NA
j_gene: TRBJ2-7
v_gene: TRBV7-9
abundance: NA
CDR3aa: CASSSSISEQYF
CDR3nt: TGTGCCAGCAGCTCTTCTATTTCCGAGCAGTACTTC

d_gene: NA
j_gene: TRBJ2-1
v_gene: TRBV9
abundance: NA
CDR3aa: CASSTTRINEQFF
CDR3nt: TGTGCCAGCAGCACAACCAGGATCAATGAGCAGTTCTTC

d_gene: TRBD1
j_gene: TRBJ2-7
v_gene: TRBV28
abundance: NA
CDR3aa: CASRTGHSYEQYF
CDR3nt: TGTGCCAGCCGGACAGGGCACTCCTACGAGCAGTACTTC

d_gene: NA
j_gene: TRBJ2-7
v_gene: TRBV7-9
abundance: NA
CDR3aa: CASSSGFLSYEQYF
CDR3nt: TGTGCCAGCAGCTCCGGATTTCTCTCCTACGAGCAGTACTTC

d_gene: TRBD2
j_gene: TRBJ2-7
v_gene: TRBV7-9
abundance: NA
CDR3aa: CASSLDTGTSSKYEQYF
CDR3nt: TGTGCCAGCAGCTTAGACACCGGGACTAGCAGCAAATACGAGCAGTACTTC

d_gene: NA
j_gene: TRBJ2-7
v_gene: TRBV10-3
abundance: NA
CDR3aa: CAISDSGRDAYEQYF
CDR3nt: TGTGCCATCAGTGACTCAGGTCGGGATGCCTACGAGCAGTACTTC

d_gene: NA
j_gene: TRBJ1-1
v_gene: TRBV19
abundance: NA
CDR3aa: CASSVLKVGSEAFF
CDR3nt: TGTGCCAGTAGTGTACTAAAAGTGGGCAGCGAAGCTTTCTTT

d_gene: NA
j_gene: TRBJ2-1
v_gene: TRBV27
abundance: NA
CDR3aa: CASSLSGWSYNEQFF
CDR3nt: TGTGCCAGCAGTTTAAGCGGGTGGTCCTACAATGAGCAGTTCTTC

d_gene: NA
j_gene: TRBJ2-1
v_gene: TRBV5-8
abundance: NA
CDR3aa: CASSLGGYPSSYNEQFF
CDR3nt: TGTGCCAGCAGCTTGGGCGGGTACCCGAGCTCCTACAATGAGCAGTTCTTC